This section outlines one T cell receptor (beta chain) sequence together with its context. The antigen is unknown. Between the trimmed V and J ends, which lost 5 bases and 1 base, there was a span of 21 bases. The CDR3 contains 18 residues. In germline, CDR1 is MNHNS, CDR2 SASEGT. TCRdb re-called the reads through MiXCR, storing one row per CDR3 protein. The profile shows about 770,000 distinct CDR3 sequences, almost 30% of them singletons. The data are from a study of T cell repertoires in cytomegalovirus infection. This material consisted of cultured CD8+ T cells from PBMCs, taken from culture after CMV antigen stimulation. The TCR sequence derives from a human donor in good health (CMV status not recorded). Some clones in this sample may be carry-over from other donors' samples. V usage is TRBV6-1 and J usage is TRBJ2-4, with D tentatively TRBD1 or TRBD2 (6 bases each). The CDR3 coding sequence is TGTGCCAGCAGTCAGACATTACATGGGGGGCCGGCCAAAAACATTCAGTACTTC. Residues: CASSQTLHGGPAKNIQYF.